This entry lists 28 T cell receptor beta chains sequenced from one sample in a study of beta chain features in type 1 diabetes. Study observations and caveats: The study found moderately but significantly shorter TCRB CDR3s in all four CD4+ subsets of Type 1 diabetes patients.

Expressed TCRB transcripts were sequenced because the isolated RNA had all been reverse transcribed beforehand. The data were produced by immunoSEQ multiplex PCR, yet TCRdb's version contains in-frame clones alone and is incomplete. Of some 660,000 clones detected, more than 13% appear once; the ten largest clones hold 0.035% to 0.045%. The antigens of these receptors remain unknown. Sequencing was performed on naive CD4+ T cells from blood. All receptors derive from a young man with type 1 diabetes.

The chain joins TRBV18 to TRBJ2-7; 10 nucleotides match TRBD1. The germline CDR1 and CDR2 sequences are KGHSH and LQKENI. This CDR3 spans 14 amino acids. Germline trimming cut 5 bases from V and 4 bases from J; bases unmatched to any gene: 5. CDR3 DNA sequence: TGTGCCAGCTCAACGGGACAGGGGATGTACGAGCAGTACTTC. It codes for CASSTGQGMYEQYF. Based on the CDR3 plus reference TRBV18 and TRBJ2-7, the full variable domain is NAGVMQNPRHLVRRRGQEARLRCSPMKGHSHVYWYRQLPEEGLKFMVYLQKENIIDESGMPKERFSAEFPKEGPSILRIQQVVRGDSAAYFCASSTGQGMYEQYFGPGTRLTVT.

This clone was recorded a few times. The chain is built from TRBV30 and TRBJ2-1, with D maybe TRBD2 (6 bases). This CDR3 spans 14 amino acids. Looked up from germline, CDR1 is GTSNPN and CDR2 is SVGIG (reference sequence). V was pared by 1 base and J by 10 bases, with 17 bases between. The CDR3: CAWSAASVSKEQFF. In nucleotides, the CDR3 is TGTGCCTGGAGTGCGGCTAGCGTCAGCAAGGAGCAGTTCTTC.

V is TRBV30 and J is TRBJ1-4; TRBD1 is a possible D gene (6 bases). Germline V gene data show CDR1 as GTSNPN and CDR2 as SVGIG (reference sequence). The CDR3 runs 14 residues. Trimming cost V 3 bases and J 2 bases, with 10 bases left between them. The CDR3 loop is CAWSRGGTNEKLFF. The CDR3 region has the DNA TGTGCCTGGAGCAGGGGCGGGACTAATGAAAAACTGTTTTTT.

This clone was picked up a small number of times. This chain joins TRBV7-9 and TRBJ1-3; D gene ambiguous. Germline CDR1 SEHNR, CDR2 FQNEAQ (reference sequence). CDR3 length: 15 amino acids. Trimming left V 8 bases short and J 2 bases short, with 16 bases between. The CDR3 DNA is TGTGCCAGCGAGTCTCTCGAGACACCTGGAAACACCATATATTTT. It encodes CASESLETPGNTIYF. Full variable domain (missing parts from reference TRBV7-9 and TRBJ1-3): DTGVSQNPRHKITKRGQNVTFRCDPISEHNRLYWYRQTLGQGPEFLTYFQNEAQLEKSRLLSDRFSAERPKGSFSTLEIQRTEQGDSAMYLCASESLETPGNTIYFGEGSWLTVV.

This sequence joins TRBV7-9 and TRBJ2-1; the D gene is possibly TRBD1 (5 bases). There are 13 residues in the CDR3. The V end lost 5 bases, the J end lost 4 bases, and 9 bases lay between the germline ends. The V gene's germline CDR1 is SEHNR and CDR2 FQNEAQ (reference sequence). The CDR3 sequence is CASSQGTYNEQFF. CDR3 nucleotide sequence: TGTGCCAGCAGCCAGGGAACGTACAATGAGCAGTTCTTC.

This clone was picked up a small number of times. This chain connects TRBV7-2 to TRBJ2-7; D is unclear. The CDR3 has 12 residues. Trimming stripped 3 bases from V and 4 bases from J, with 7 bases between. Germline V CDR1 and CDR2: SGHTA, FQGNSA. The CDR3 DNA reads as TGTGCCAGCAGCTTGCAGGTTTACGAGCAGTACTTC. Amino acids: CASSLQVYEQYF.

This clone was counted a few times. This sequence joins TRBV18 and TRBJ2-1; D call uncertain. This CDR3 is built from 16 residues. Germline CDR1 reads KGHSH; CDR2 reads LQKENI. The V end lost 3 bases, the J end lost 4 bases, and 16 bases lay between the germline ends. The CDR3 DNA reads TGTGCCAGCTCACCGTACGCAGCCCAAGGATACAATGAGCAGTTCTTC. This encodes CASSPYAAQGYNEQFF.

This clone was recorded a few times. The CDR3 DNA is TGCAGCGTTGAAGGTAGAGGGGATAAGAACTATGGCTACACCTTC. The encoded protein is CSVEGRGDKNYGYTF. V gene TRBV29-1 combines with J gene TRBJ1-2; the D gene is possibly TRBD1 (5 bases). This CDR3 spans 15 amino acids. Trimming pared 1 base from V and 2 bases from J, leaving 14 bases between. From germline, CDR1 is SQVTM and CDR2 ANQGSEA.

This clone was recorded a few times. This chain joins TRBV6-5 and TRBJ1-1, with TRBD1 matching over 7 bases. V lost 6 bases to trimming and J lost 2 bases; unmatched junction nucleotides: 6. This CDR3 is 14 amino acids long. Per the germline V gene, CDR1 is MNHEY and CDR2 is SVGAGI. The CDR3 region is CASSHRGYNTEAFF. The CDR3 DNA follows: TGTGCCAGCAGCCACAGGGGCTATAACACTGAAGCTTTCTTT.

Written as DNA, the CDR3 is TGTGCCAGCAGGGTTGGCAGGGGTACCTACGAGCAGTACTTC. Encoded protein: CASRVGRGTYEQYF. This chain links TRBV25-1 with TRBJ2-7; D might be TRBD1 (6 bases). V lost 6 bases to trimming and J lost 2 bases, with 14 bases between them. CDR3 length: 14 amino acids. Germline CDR1 reads MGHDK; CDR2 reads SYGVNS.

This clone appeared a few times. CDR3 residues: CASSKAGDSIYEQYF. CDR3 nucleotides: TGTGCCAGCAGCAAAGCGGGCGACAGCATATACGAGCAGTACTTC. The rearrangement joins TRBV21-1 to TRBJ2-7; no DNA check was done on the table's D call, TRBD1. TRBV21-1 is tagged as a pseudogene. The CDR3 has 15 residues.

The sample holds a few counts of this clone. This chain joins TRBV5-1 and TRBJ2-3, with D unresolved. V was pared by 6 bases and J by 2 bases, with 13 bases between. Germline values: CDR1 SGHRS, CDR2 YFSETQ. The CDR3 covers 14 residues. DNA for the CDR3: TGCGCCAGCATCCGTTCCGGACCCACAGATACGCAGTATTTT. Protein product: CASIRSGPTDTQYF.

In its sample, this clone was seen a few times. CDR3 DNA: TGTGCCAGCAGGACAGGGAACACCGGGGAGCTGTTTTTT. Translated, it gives CASRTGNTGELFF. This chain connects TRBV14 to TRBJ2-2; possibly TRBD1 for D (6 bases). V dropped 6 bases and J dropped 1 base, with 6 bases sitting between them. Germline V gives CDR1 SGHDN, CDR2 FVKESK. The CDR3 extends over 13 amino acids.

The gene calls are TRBV14 and TRBJ2-5; the D call may be TRBD1 or TRBD2 (5 bases each). From germline, CDR1 is SGHDN and CDR2 FVKESK. Trimming pared 3 bases from V and 4 bases from J, leaving 12 bases between. The CDR3 is 14 amino acids. The DNA of the CDR3 is TGTGCCAGCAGCCAGAATATCGGGGCAGAGACCCAGTACTTC. Translation gives CASSQNIGAETQYF.

J is TRBJ2-7 and V is TRBV11-1, with 9 bases matching TRBD1. The CDR3 runs 15 residues. Germline assignment: CDR1 SGHAT and CDR2 FQDESV (reference sequence). Trimming at V came to 5 bases and at J to 3 bases, leaving 8 bases not matched to a gene. The DNA for the CDR3 is TGTGCCAGCAGCGTCTCCGGGACAGGGTACTACGAGCAGTACTTC. It is translated as CASSVSGTGYYEQYF.

The chain joins TRBV7-9 to TRBJ2-1, with 11 nucleotides matching TRBD2. Trimming took 5 bases from V and 4 from J; bases not matched to a gene: 7. The CDR3 totals 16 residues. The germline gives CDR1 SEHNR, CDR2 FQNEAQ (reference sequence). The CDR3 region is CASSLTSGSTYNEQFF. DNA for the CDR3: TGTGCCAGCAGCCTCACTAGCGGGAGTACTTACAATGAGCAGTTCTTC.

This clone occurred a few times. The chain recombines TRBV19 with TRBJ2-2; D gene ambiguous. Germline values: CDR1 LNHDA, CDR2 SQIVND (reference sequence). The V and J ends lost 3 bases and 9 bases respectively, with 8 bases between them. The CDR3 has 12 residues. In DNA form, the CDR3 reads TGTGCCAGTAGTATCTGGCCCCGGGAGCTGTTTTTT. As protein: CASSIWPRELFF.

This clone has only a few counts. The chain couples TRBV10-3 to TRBJ2-7; D is perhaps TRBD2 (5 bases). Trimming took off 7 bases at V and 2 bases at J, with 12 bases between the two ends. The CDR3 runs to 13 residues. The germline V gene encodes CDR1 ENHRY and CDR2 SYGVKD. CDR3 amino acids: CAINGLSAYEQYF. CDR3 nucleotides: TGTGCCATCAATGGACTGTCGGCCTACGAGCAGTACTTC.

This clone was seen a handful of times. This chain uses TRBV4-2 with TRBJ1-1; D is perhaps TRBD1 (5 bases). Trimming took 4 bases from V and 1 from J, leaving 13 bases between them. CDR1 and CDR2 from the germline V gene are LGHNA and YNFKEQ. This CDR3 has 15 residues. The CDR3 DNA sequence: TGTGCCAGCAGCCTAAAGCCAGGACAGAACACTGAAGCTTTCTTT. This sequence encodes CASSLKPGQNTEAFF.

This chain connects TRBV18 to TRBJ2-3; 8 bases line up with TRBD2. Trimming took 2 bases from V and 2 from J; bases not matched to a gene: 6. Germline V gene lookup returns CDR1 KGHSH and CDR2 LQKENI. The CDR3 is made up of 16 amino acids. The CDR3 reads CASSPGSGSYTDTQYF. Here the CDR3 DNA reads TGTGCCAGCTCACCAGGCAGCGGGAGTTACACAGATACGCAGTATTTT.

The CDR3, as DNA: TGTGCCACGAGGGACAGGGGGAAGGTTGATACGCAGTATTTT. Translated, it gives CATRDRGKVDTQYF. V usage is TRBV19 and J usage is TRBJ2-3, with 11 nucleotides matching TRBD1. V was pared by 10 bases and J by 6 bases, with 9 bases of the junction left unmatched. Germline assignment: CDR1 LNHDA and CDR2 SQIVND (reference sequence). The CDR3 extends over 14 amino acids.

The chain uses TRBV4-2 and TRBJ2-2; TRBD2 matches 10 bases. J gave up 6 bases and V 0 bases, and 10 bases lay outside the gene matches. Germline V CDR1 and CDR2: LGHNA, YNFKEQ. The CDR3 is made up of 18 amino acids. CDR3: CASSQDAQRGGWAGELFF. The CDR3 coding sequence is TGTGCCAGCAGCCAAGACGCACAGCGGGGGGGCTGGGCCGGGGAGCTGTTTTTT.

The chain combines TRBV5-4 with TRBJ2-2; D remains ambiguous. The germline V and J ends were trimmed by 2 bases and 4 bases, with 12 bases remaining between them. The CDR3 has 15 residues. Germline V gene lookup returns CDR1 SGHNT and CDR2 YYREEE (reference sequence). Here the CDR3 reads CASSFRAVATGELFF. In DNA form, the CDR3 reads TGTGCCAGCAGCTTCCGGGCGGTGGCCACCGGGGAGCTGTTTTTT.

This clone was counted between two and nine times. V is TRBV2 and J is TRBJ1-2; 8 bases align to TRBD1. After removal of 1 base from V and 5 bases from J, the junction contained 6 bases not matched to a gene. Germline assignment: CDR1 SNHLY and CDR2 FYNNEI. This CDR3 comprises 15 residues. The CDR3 coding sequence is TGTGCCAGCAGTGAAGATGGCGGACAGGGATATGGCTACACCTTC. It yields the protein CASSEDGGQGYGYTF.

The rearrangement links TRBV4-3 to TRBJ1-5, with D possibly TRBD1 on 5 matching bases. CDR3 length equals 15 residues. The germline CDR1 and CDR2 sequences are LGHNA and YSLEER. V lost 0 bases and J 7 bases, leaving 13 bases between the germline ends. The CDR3: CASSQDAAGSQPQHF. The DNA of the CDR3 is TGCGCCAGCAGCCAAGATGCGGCAGGGAGCCAGCCCCAGCATTTT.

This clone was seen a handful of times. The sample holds other DNA sequences that translate to the same CDR3. This chain uses TRBV18 with TRBJ1-1; D gene unclear. There are 13 residues in the CDR3. The germline CDR1 and CDR2 sequences are KGHSH and LQKENI. Between the trimmed V and J ends, which lost 2 bases and 3 bases, there was a span of 7 bases. The CDR3 reads CASSPGEDTEAFF. The CDR3 DNA sequence: TGTGCCAGCTCACCAGGGGAGGACACTGAAGCTTTCTTT.

The chain combines TRBV25-1 with TRBJ1-1; D perhaps matches TRBD1 (6 bases). Deletions cut 8 bases from V and 0 bases from J, with 10 bases between. CDR1 MGHDK and CDR2 SYGVNS come from the germline V gene. The CDR3 consists of 13 residues. CDR3 sequence (DNA): TGTGCCAGCTGGACAGACATGAACACTGAAGCTTTCTTT. Translated, it gives CASWTDMNTEAFF.

The rearrangement uses TRBV27 and TRBJ1-1, with 8 bases aligning to TRBD1. This CDR3 comprises 16 residues. Trimming took 5 bases from V and 4 from J; bases not matched to a gene: 12. From germline, CDR1 is MNHEY and CDR2 SMNVEV (reference sequence). The CDR3 reads CASSPYIRTGTTEAFF. The CDR3 DNA reads TGTGCCAGCAGTCCGTATATCCGGACAGGGACCACTGAAGCTTTCTTT.